This record covers a single T cell receptor (beta chain). Study processing details: The assay estimated nucleated cells by amplifying reference gene primers. Some clones are missing from TCRdb's copy, which holds only in-frame ones; the method was immunoSEQ multiplex PCR. Clonal size and the V and J genes are those of that table, whereas D and trimming came from the DNA. The sample shows about 130,000 clones, less than 90% of them seen only once. Germline V CDR1 and CDR2: MDHEN, SYDVKM. J lost 2 bases, V lost 3 bases, and 3 bases had no gene match. The CDR3 loop spans 14 amino acids. This specimen comes from a study of blood T cell repertoires in COVID-19. On the study more broadly: The origin of the acute and convalescent COVID-19 samples was the United States, Italy and Spain. T cells, B-cell-depleted T cells, or PBMCs supplied cDNA or gDNA.

The chain is built from TRBV28 and TRBJ1-2; TRBD1 agrees at 7 bases. This sequence originates from a woman aged 25 to 39 who had recovered from COVID-19. The specimen was peripheral blood. CDR3 region: CASSLGQSNYGYTF. DNA for the CDR3: TGTGCCAGCAGTTTGGGACAGTCAAACTATGGCTACACCTTC.